This T cell receptor (beta chain) derives from a study of chemoradiotherapy in HPV16-positive cancers. Whole-study context: Two HPV16-positive patients' cells yielded candidate HPV-specific clones and common motifs. General observations from the study: Better recurrence-free survival went with HPV-responsive T-cell expansion in HPV16-positive patients.

Germline V gene sequence: CDR1 LNHDA, CDR2 SQIVND (reference sequence). The length of the CDR3 is 14 residues. V shed 7 bases and J shed 2 bases, with 14 bases lying between them. Only in-frame clones appear in the TCRdb table, and some are missing; sequencing was by immunoSEQ multiplex PCR. This table has some 5,600 clones, roughly 84% appearing once. Concerning this clone: Antigen unknown.

This sequence was found in a human donor with HPV-associated anogenital cancer. This specimen was tumor tissue, taken from a patient who underwent chemoradiotherapy. V gene TRBV19 combines with J gene TRBJ1-2, with D possibly matching TRBD1 (5 bases). CDR3 coding DNA: TGTGCCAGTAAACAGCAGGGAAGGAACTATGGCTACACCTTC. Protein product: CASKQQGRNYGYTF.